A selection of T cell receptor beta chains follows, all from one sample in a study of response to subunit inactivated influenza vaccine. TCRdb recomputed calls from the RT-PCR reads with MiXCR, one row per CDR3 protein. The repertoire holds 550,000 to 650,000 distinct CDR3 sequences, with approximately 12% as singletons. The source was PBMCs from blood, collected on the day of vaccination. The receptor set was obtained from a man aged 45-60 years who received an inactivated influenza vaccine. Each CDR3 is given with its conserved first and last residue. Each record gives: J gene, clone size, D gene, V gene, CDR3 DNA, CDR3 protein. The D gene is left open where the match is weak. Some rows mark clone size as missing; the rest say once, few, many or name a class of expanded clone.

TRBJ2-5 | few | TRBD2 | TRBV3-1 | TGTGCCAGCAGCCCTGGACTAGCGGGGAGTGAGTACTTC | CASSPGLAGSEYF
TRBJ2-1 | - | TRBD1 | TRBV9 | TGTGCCAGCAGCGAGAGGGATTGGACAGGGAAAAACAATGAGCAGTTCTTC | CASSERDWTGKNNEQFF
TRBJ1-1 | few | TRBD1 | TRBV20-1 | TGCAGTGCTCCCAGGACAGGGAACACTGAAGCTTTCTTT | CSAPRTGNTEAFF
TRBJ2-1 | - | TRBD1 | TRBV29-1 | TGCAGCGCCCTGACAGGGGGACCCTACAATGAGCAGTTCTTC | CSALTGGPYNEQFF
TRBJ1-2 | few | TRBD1 | TRBV12-3/TRBV12-4 | TGTGCCAGCAGCTATGGTGGACAGGTATATGGCTACACCTTC | CASSYGGQVYGYTF
TRBJ1-3 | many | - | TRBV7-9 | TGTGCCAGCAGCTTAAGCCGTTTATCTGGAAACACCATATATTTT | CASSLSRLSGNTIYF
TRBJ2-1 | few | TRBD2 | TRBV6-1 | TGTGCCAGCATGTCGGGCGGGAGCCCCTACAATGAGCAGTTCTTC | CASMSGGSPYNEQFF
TRBJ2-7 | - | - | TRBV10-2 | TGCGCCAGCGATCAGGGAATAGGCTACGAGCAGTACTTC | CASDQGIGYEQYF
TRBJ1-2 | - | TRBD1 | TRBV6-4 | TGTGCCAGCAAGGAGAAAATCCGGGACAGGGGTCCCAACCACTATGGCTACACCTTC | CASKEKIRDRGPNHYGYTF
TRBJ1-1 | - | - | TRBV28 | TGTGCCACCATTAAGGGGCACCGGAACACTGAAGCTTTCTTT | CATIKGHRNTEAFF
TRBJ2-7 | - | TRBD1 | TRBV2 | TGTGCCAGCAAGCCAGACAGGGGGTCCTACGAGCAGTACTTC | CASKPDRGSYEQYF
TRBJ1-1 | few | - | TRBV6-5 | TGTGCCAGCAGTGCCCGTCCGGGACGAACTTTCTTT | CASSARPGRTFF
TRBJ2-5 | few | - | TRBV5-6 | TGTGCCAGCAGCTTCGGACCGTACCAAGAGACCCAGTACTTC | CASSFGPYQETQYF
TRBJ2-7 | few | TRBD2 | TRBV5-1 | TGCGCCAGCAGCCGGGGACTAGTCGAGCAGTACTTC | CASSRGLVEQYF
TRBJ2-7 | few | - | TRBV11-1 | TGTGCCAGCAGCTTACGACACCGATACGAGCAGTACTTC | CASSLRHRYEQYF
TRBJ2-5 | many | - | TRBV4-2 | TGTGCCAGCAGCCAAGGGTCCAGGGGTGGATCGGGGACCCAGTACTTC | CASSQGSRGGSGTQYF
TRBJ2-3 | - | TRBD1 | TRBV29-1 | TGCAGCGTGGGACAGACAGATACGCAGTATTTT | CSVGQTDTQYF
TRBJ2-1 | - | - | TRBV9 | TGTGCCAGCAGTCCGTTCGGATCATCCCAAATCTACAATGAGCAGTTCTTC | CASSPFGSSQIYNEQFF
TRBJ2-3 | - | - | TRBV6-5 | TGTGCCAGCAGTACCCGACCGCGCGCCATCGGAGATACGCAGTATTTT | CASSTRPRAIGDTQYF
TRBJ1-1 | few | - | TRBV27 | TGTGCCAGCAGCCGGAGGCACAGCTATAATAAAATAGAGGGGCCGACTGAAGCTTTCTTT | CASSRRHSYNKIEGPTEAFF
TRBJ2-7 | few | TRBD2 | TRBV6-2/TRBV6-3 | TGTGCCAGCAGCGTCAAGACCGGGACTAGCGGCCTAGGTTTC | CASSVKTGTSGLGF
TRBJ1-1 | few | - | TRBV12-3/TRBV12-4 | TGTGCCAGCAGTTTAGCCCTGGGGCTAGGAATGAACACTGAAGCTTTCTTT | CASSLALGLGMNTEAFF
TRBJ2-7 | - | TRBD2 | TRBV3-1 | TGTGCCAGCAGCCGATTTGAACTAGCGGGAAACGAGCAGTACTTC | CASSRFELAGNEQYF
TRBJ2-7 | many | TRBD1 | TRBV27 | TGTGCCAGCAGTTCCCCCCGCAAACAGGGGAGCAACGAGCAGTACTTC | CASSSPRKQGSNEQYF
TRBJ1-2 | many | - | TRBV7-9 | TGTGCCAGCAGCGGCTCTTGGGGGCCCGACTATGGCTACACCTTC | CASSGSWGPDYGYTF
TRBJ2-1 | - | TRBD2 | TRBV9 | TGTGCCAGCAGCGTATATTCGGGGGGAGACCGAGTAAAATCGTACAATGAGCAGTTCTTC | CASSVYSGGDRVKSYNEQFF
TRBJ2-1 | few | TRBD2 | TRBV3-1 | TGTGCCAGCAGCCAATCAGGGACTAGCGGTTGGTCGGTTCTGCAGTCCTACAATGAGCAGTTCTTC | CASSQSGTSGWSVLQSYNEQFF
TRBJ2-1 | - | - | TRBV18 | TGTGCCAGCTCACCTTCCGGGACGAGGGCCGATGAGCAGTTCTTC | CASSPSGTRADEQFF
TRBJ2-1 | - | TRBD1 | TRBV6-1 | TGTGCCAGCTCAGAATCCGGGACAGGGGTCAATGAGCAGTTCTTC | CASSESGTGVNEQFF
TRBJ2-6 | - | - | TRBV7-9 | TGTGCCAGCAGCTTTACAGGTGTTTACTCTGGGGCCAACGTCCTGACTTTC | CASSFTGVYSGANVLTF
TRBJ1-1 | - | TRBD1 | TRBV5-1 | TGCGCCAGCAGCCCGGTCCAGGGGGTGAACACTGAAGCTTTCTTT | CASSPVQGVNTEAFF
TRBJ2-3 | - | TRBD2 | TRBV20-1 | TGCAGTGCTACGACTCGGGCGGGGGGGCCAGGTACAGATACGCAGTATTTT | CSATTRAGGPGTDTQYF
TRBJ1-6 | few | - | TRBV7-2 | TGTGCCAGCAGCCCTCGGCAGGGCGATACCCTCCACTTT | CASSPRQGDTLHF
TRBJ2-2 | many | TRBD1 | TRBV7-9 | TGTGCCAGCGACCGCCCTATACAGGGGGCGACCGGGGAGCTGTTTTTT | CASDRPIQGATGELFF
TRBJ2-3 | - | TRBD2 | TRBV6-2/TRBV6-3 | TGTGCCAGCAGCTCAGGACTAGCGGGGGAAAGCACAGATACGCAGTATTTT | CASSSGLAGESTDTQYF
TRBJ2-1 | - | TRBD1 | TRBV3-1 | TGTGCCAGCAGCCAAGGGGGGACAGGGTCAAATGAGCAGTTCTTC | CASSQGGTGSNEQFF
TRBJ1-4 | few | - | TRBV5-1 | TGCGCCAGCAGCTTGAGCACAGCACAAGGAGAACTGTTTTTT | CASSLSTAQGELFF
TRBJ2-7 | - | - | TRBV7-2 | TGTGCCAGCAGCCCTATAGCGGCTCCTACCTACGAGCAGTACTTC | CASSPIAAPTYEQYF
TRBJ2-3 | - | TRBD2 | TRBV10-3 | TGTGCCATCATGCGGGAGGCCTCGGGTACGCAGTATTTT | CAIMREASGTQYF
TRBJ2-6 | - | TRBD1 | TRBV2 | TGTGCCAGCAGAGCCTTCGACAGGGTCTCTGGGGCCAACGTCCTGACTTTC | CASRAFDRVSGANVLTF
TRBJ1-4 | many | - | TRBV4-1 | TGCGCCAGCAGCCAAGTCCTCTCAACTAATGAAAAACTGTTTTTT | CASSQVLSTNEKLFF
TRBJ2-5 | - | - | TRBV5-1 | TGCGCCAGCGCAGGGGATCCAGAGACCCAGTACTTC | CASAGDPETQYF
TRBJ2-4 | few | TRBD2 | TRBV7-2 | TGTGCCAGCAGCTTTGTGGCGGGAGCGGCGGGTAACATTCAGTACTTC | CASSFVAGAAGNIQYF
TRBJ2-3 | many | TRBD2 | TRBV20-1 | TGCAGTGCAACCCTAAAGGGGGGCGGGAGGACAGATACGCAGTATTTT | CSATLKGGGRTDTQYF
TRBJ2-3 | - | TRBD1 | TRBV12-3/TRBV12-4 | TGTGCCACTCGGACAGGGATGACAGATACGCAGTATTTT | CATRTGMTDTQYF